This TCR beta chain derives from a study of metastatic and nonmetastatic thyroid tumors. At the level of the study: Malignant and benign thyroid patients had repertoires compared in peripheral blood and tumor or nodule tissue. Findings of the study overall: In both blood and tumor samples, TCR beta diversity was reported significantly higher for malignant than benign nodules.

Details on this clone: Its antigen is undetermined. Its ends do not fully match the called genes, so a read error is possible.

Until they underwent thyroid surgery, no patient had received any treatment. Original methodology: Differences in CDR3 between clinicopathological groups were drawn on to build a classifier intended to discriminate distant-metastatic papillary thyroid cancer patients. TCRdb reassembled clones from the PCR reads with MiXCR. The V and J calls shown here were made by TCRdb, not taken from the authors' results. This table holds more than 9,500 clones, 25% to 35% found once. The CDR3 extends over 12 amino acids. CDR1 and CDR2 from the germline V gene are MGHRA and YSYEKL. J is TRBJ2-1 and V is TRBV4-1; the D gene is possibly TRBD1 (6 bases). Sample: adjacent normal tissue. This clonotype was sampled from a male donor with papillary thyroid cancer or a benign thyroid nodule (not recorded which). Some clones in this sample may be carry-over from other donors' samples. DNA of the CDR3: TGCGTCAGCAGCCAAAACAGGGTTGAGCAGTTCTTT. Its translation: CVSSQNRVEQFF.